The sequence of this T cell receptor beta chain was determined in a study of T cell responses to AZD1222 COVID-19 vaccine. Study information: Analyses pooled second doses at about 4 or about 12 weeks. Study conclusions and caveats: Clonal diversity was possibly underestimated, and white British individuals and females predominated among donors. Unmutated variant regions are reportedly the target of nearly half of TCRs that are spike-specific. Vaccination with two AZD1222 doses was followed by a rise in Spike-specific TCR breadth and depth.

Generated by immunoSEQ multiplex PCR, the TCRdb table keeps only in-frame clones and is missing some. The sample holds 90,000 to 120,000 clones; roughly 87% are singletons and the top ten take approximately 4%. For this clone: Its specificity is not known.

The sequence came from an adult in good health. Sequencing was performed on peripheral blood, taken on day 0 of AZD1222 vaccination.

The CDR3 nucleotides read TGTGCCAGCAGTCGTACCGGGGGAGCGAACACTGAAGCTTTCTTT. Translation: CASSRTGGANTEAFF. The chain is built from TRBV6-5 and TRBJ1-1, with D possibly being TRBD1 (5 bases). CDR3 size: 15 residues. V shed 5 bases and J shed 1 base, with 14 bases lying between them. The germline V gene encodes CDR1 MNHEY and CDR2 SVGAGI.